This T cell receptor (beta chain) was identified in a study of blood T cell repertoires in COVID-19. Sequenced by immunoSEQ multiplex PCR; TCRdb stores in-frame clones only, minus some. Found here are some 320,000 clones, over 75% of them singletons; the top ten hold 5.3%. The CDR3 is made up of 15 amino acids. Trimming removed 8 bases at V and 0 bases at J, with 14 bases between. Germline V gene sequence: CDR1 LNHDA, CDR2 SQIVND (reference sequence). The sample taken for sequencing was PBMCs or T cells enriched from blood (not recorded which). The chain combines TRBV19 with TRBJ1-3, with D perhaps TRBD1 (6 bases). This TCR was recovered from a woman aged 25 to 39 who had recovered from COVID-19. The DNA of the CDR3 is TGTGCCAGTGGACGAGACAGGCTCTCTGGAAACACCATATATTTT. It is translated as CASGRDRLSGNTIYF.